This T cell receptor beta chain was sequenced during a study of blood T cells in healthy people across ages. Germline CDR1 is MNHEY and CDR2 is SMNVEV (reference sequence). Trimming removed 6 bases at V and 10 bases at J, with 10 bases between. This CDR3 region has 12 residues. PCR was performed a second time for roughly 7 to 12 cycles using a sample-barcoded 5' primer and a J-beta primer mix. TCRdb reanalysed the 5' RACE reads using MiXCR and keeps one entry per CDR3 protein. The table has some 320,000 distinct CDR3 sequences, 25% to 30% seen once. Specimen: blood. The rearrangement joins TRBV27 to TRBJ1-6; D call uncertain. The source is a woman in her sixties or seventies in good health. Here the CDR3 reads CASRGFQSPLHF. CDR3 DNA: TGTGCCAGCAGGGGGTTTCAATCACCCCTCCACTTT.